Each of the 9 T cell receptor beta chains below was sequenced from the same sample in a study of shared clonotypes between healthy human individuals. Sequencing used immunoSEQ multiplex PCR; TCRdb keeps in-frame clones, though not all of them. The sample shows approximately 2.3 million clones, more than 80% of them seen only once. Material for sequencing was naive CD4+ T cells from PBMCs. Subset indicated: CD45RA+ positively selected. These receptors came from a man younger than 35 in good health. Some clones in this sample may be carry-over from other donors' samples.

This clone has just one count. V gene TRBV6-1 combines with J gene TRBJ2-7; D remains ambiguous. The CDR3 runs to 14 residues. Trimming cost V 8 bases and J 2 bases, with 16 bases left between them. Germline loops: CDR1 MNHNS, CDR2 SASEGT. The CDR3 DNA reads TGTGCCAGCGGGTACAGCCGAGGCCCCTACGAGCAGTACTTC. Residues: CASGYSRGPYEQYF.

CDR3 bases: TGTGCCAGCAGTTTATGGGCGAACACTGAAGCTTTCTTT. Its translation: CASSLWANTEAFF. The chain recombines TRBV28 with TRBJ1-1, with D uncertain. CDR3 length: 13 residues. Trimming removed 0 bases at V and 1 base at J, with 3 bases between. Germline V lookup: CDR1 MDHEN, CDR2 SYDVKM.

This chain connects TRBV5-4 to TRBJ1-3; 8 bases line up with TRBD1. This CDR3 is 17 amino acids long. Trimming removed 4 bases from V and 1 base from J; junction bases left unmatched: 10. Germline-derived CDR1 and CDR2 are SGHNT and YYREEE (reference sequence). CDR3 sequence reads: CASSRKDRAKSGNTIYF. The DNA for the CDR3 is TGTGCCAGCAGCAGAAAGGACAGGGCAAAGTCTGGAAACACCATATATTTT.

About this clone itself: Other DNA sequences in the sample encode the same CDR3. V usage is TRBV6-1 and J usage is TRBJ1-1; a weak D match, TRBD1 (5 bases). The germline V and J ends were trimmed by 3 bases and 1 base, with 6 bases remaining between them. The germline V gene encodes CDR1 MNHNS and CDR2 SASEGT. This CDR3 is 13 amino acids long. The CDR3 region has the DNA TGTGCCAGCAGTGAGGGGGGGAACACTGAAGCTTTCTTT. This encodes CASSEGGNTEAFF.

V is TRBV10-2 and J is TRBJ2-2; D uncertain. Germline V gives CDR1 WSHSY, CDR2 SAAADI. The CDR3 covers 16 residues. V shed 6 bases and J shed 4 bases, with 18 bases lying between them. CDR3 sequence reads: CASSPRDGLGTGELFF. In DNA form, the CDR3 reads TGCGCCAGCAGCCCTCGAGACGGGCTGGGCACCGGGGAGCTGTTTTTT.

The chain carries TRBV15 and TRBJ2-4; TRBD1 matches 7 bases. The CDR3 spans 16 residues. The trim removed 8 bases at V and 0 bases at J, leaving 10 bases unmatched. CDR1 is LNHNV and CDR2 is YYDKDF in the germline V gene (reference sequence). The DNA of the CDR3 is TGTGCCACCGGGACAGCGTCGCTTCCAGCCAAAAACATTCAGTACTTC. Its protein product is CATGTASLPAKNIQYF.

This chain uses TRBV21-1 with TRBJ2-3; TRBD2, as called in the table, went unchecked against the DNA. TRBV21-1 is given as a pseudogene. The CDR3 spans 18 residues. In DNA form, the CDR3 reads TGTGCCAGCAGCAAACTCCAGACTACTAGCGGGAGTACAGATACGCAGTATTTT. This translates into CASSKLQTTSGSTDTQYF.

The V and J genes are TRBV7-6 and TRBJ1-1, with D possibly matching TRBD1 (5 bases). This CDR3 has 14 amino acids. Germline-derived CDR1 and CDR2 are SGHVS and FNYEAQ. The germline V and J ends were trimmed by 5 bases and 0 bases, with 10 bases remaining between them. CDR3 bases: TGTGCCAGCAGCCCAGGGACGGTGAACACTGAAGCTTTCTTT. Translation gives CASSPGTVNTEAFF.

About this clone itself: This sample includes further DNA sequences coding for the same CDR3. V and J are TRBV6-5 and TRBJ2-1; D is perhaps TRBD1 (5 bases). Trimming took off 2 bases at V and 6 bases at J, with 8 bases between the two ends. Germline CDR1 MNHEY, CDR2 SVGAGI. The CDR3 sequence is 13 residues long. CDR3 residues: CASSYRQGNEQFF. For the CDR3, the DNA is TGTGCCAGCAGTTACCGGCAGGGCAATGAGCAGTTCTTC.